This entry describes one TCR beta chain. Its antigen remains unidentified. This entry is derived from a study of cytomegalovirus exposure and HLA in healthy donors. Study results and limitations: Later analysis revealed greater clonal expansion in HLA-associated TCR beta chains than in equally common others. Follow-up analysis seemed to connect common viral pathogens with several of the most significant clusters identified. Most TCR sequences showed up rarely, but some public TCRs showed up in many donors.

Use of 60 Vbeta and 13 Jbeta primers characterized the PCR. Clones were read by immunoSEQ multiplex PCR, and TCRdb kept only the in-frame ones, dropping some. The table lists about 120,000 clones, less than 85% of them singletons. V was pared by 4 bases and J by 0 bases, with 16 bases between. The CDR3 covers 18 residues. The germline CDR1 and CDR2 sequences are MNHEY and SMNVEV (reference sequence). The TCR sequence derives from a man in his thirties or forties in good health and CMV-seropositive. V usage is TRBV27 and J usage is TRBJ2-6, with D possibly TRBD1 on 5 matching bases. The sequenced sample consisted of PBMCs. CDR3 sequence: CASSSLSQATSGANVLTF. The CDR3 DNA sequence: TGTGCCAGCAGTTCCCTATCACAGGCGACCTCTGGGGCCAACGTCCTGACTTTC.